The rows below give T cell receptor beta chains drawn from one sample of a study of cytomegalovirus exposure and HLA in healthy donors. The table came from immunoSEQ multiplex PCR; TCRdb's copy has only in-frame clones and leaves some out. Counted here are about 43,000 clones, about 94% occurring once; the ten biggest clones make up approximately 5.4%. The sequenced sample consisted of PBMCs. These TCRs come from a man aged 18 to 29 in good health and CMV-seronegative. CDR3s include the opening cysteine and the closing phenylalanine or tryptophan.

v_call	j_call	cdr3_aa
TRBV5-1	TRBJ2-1	CASSLDTLTRSEQFF
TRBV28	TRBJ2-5	CASSLGGQGLETQYF
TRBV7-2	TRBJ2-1	CASSPLLAGDPFF
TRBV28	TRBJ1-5	CASSFSRRTGSNQPQHF
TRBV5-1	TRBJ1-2	CASATGGDGYTF
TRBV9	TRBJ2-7	CASSVGGQGPGSYEQYF
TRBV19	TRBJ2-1	CASGLAGGNEQFF
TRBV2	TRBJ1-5	CASSGTWGNQPQHF
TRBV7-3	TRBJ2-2	CASSPQTGELFF
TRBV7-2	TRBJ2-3	CASSGGAPDTQYF
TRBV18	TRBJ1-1	CASSPRGRGATEAFF
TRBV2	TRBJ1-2	CASSEASGTYGYTF
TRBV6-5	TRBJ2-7	CASSYDRALEQYF
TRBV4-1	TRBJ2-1	CASSQDTHAGGSYNEQFF
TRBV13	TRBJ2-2	CASSLFGGTGELFF
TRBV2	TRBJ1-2	CASSEALQLNYGYTF
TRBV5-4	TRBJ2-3	CASSPLAGGATDTQYF
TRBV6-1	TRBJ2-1	CASFSGPGLNNEQFF
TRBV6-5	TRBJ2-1	CASSLRQSSYNEQFF
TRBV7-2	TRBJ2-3	CASTVPRTSTDTQYF
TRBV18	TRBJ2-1	CASSPVGTQGEFEQFF
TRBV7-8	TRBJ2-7	CASSLGRTSGSFDEQYF
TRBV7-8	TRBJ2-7	CASSLVLAGEQEQYF
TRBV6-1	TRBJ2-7	CASSSLAGSSYEQYF
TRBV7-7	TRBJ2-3	CASSSGLAGTDTQYF
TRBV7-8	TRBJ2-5	CASSFQGLQETQYF
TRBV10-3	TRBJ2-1	CAAKGGRADNEQFF
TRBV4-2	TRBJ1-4	CASSPTGGDNEKLFF
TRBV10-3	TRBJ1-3	CATGTSGNTIYF
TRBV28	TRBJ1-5	CASSGAGQGANNQPQHF
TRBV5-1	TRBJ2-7	CASSPQTGDSYEQYF
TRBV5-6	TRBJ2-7	CASSYPGQGSYEQYF
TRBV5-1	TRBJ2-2	CASSVGTQNTGGLFF
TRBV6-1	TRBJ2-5	CASRFHGQGQETQYF
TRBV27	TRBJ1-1	CASSPTGLAEAFF
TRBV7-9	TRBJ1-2	CASTNPTGNYGYTF
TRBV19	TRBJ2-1	CASSTYRGANEQFF